This record looks at one T cell receptor beta chain sequence and its context. Its antigen is as yet unknown. Primers: 60 Vbeta forward and 13 Jbeta reverse. The data were produced by immunoSEQ multiplex PCR, yet TCRdb's version contains in-frame clones alone and is incomplete. The data show about 150,000 clones, roughly 85% seen once. This sample was included in a study of cytomegalovirus exposure and HLA in healthy donors. General study findings and limits: A classifier reportedly called cytomegalovirus status with high sensitivity and specificity.

The clonotype comes from a male donor in good health and CMV-seronegative. The sequenced sample consisted of PBMCs.

The CDR3 DNA is TGTGCCAGCAGCTTAAGGGCAGGGGGGAATCAGCCCCAGCATTTT. This encodes CASSLRAGGNQPQHF. This chain links TRBV7-2 with TRBJ1-5; the match to TRBD1 covers 7 bases. The ends lost 2 bases at V and 4 bases at J; junction bases unmatched: 5. Germline lookup yields CDR1 SGHTA and CDR2 FQGNSA. This CDR3 spans 15 amino acids.